This T cell receptor (beta chain) was identified during a study of T cell clonality in common variable immunodeficiency. This clone was seen at least ten times. The read falls 3 residues short of the CDR3 end, and the missing part is taken from the germline J gene. TCRdb's table, derived via immunoSEQ multiplex PCR, lists solely in-frame clones and lacks some. The table lists more than 65,000 clones, with no singletons. Patients and controls were mostly of Caucasian heritage. Trimming cost V 0 bases and J 0 bases; bases outside gene matches: 2. The CDR3 extends over 16 amino acids. CDR1 is WNHNN, CDR2 SYGVQD, per germline (reference sequence).

The chain combines TRBV10-1 with TRBJ1-1; 9 bases are shared with TRBD1. The sample was peripheral blood mononuclear cells. This sequence originates from a person between 18 and 75 years old in good health. The CDR3 loop reads CASSESTGGLNTEAFF. The CDR3 bases that were read are TGCGCCAGCAGTGAGTCTACAGGGGGCCTGAACACTGAA.